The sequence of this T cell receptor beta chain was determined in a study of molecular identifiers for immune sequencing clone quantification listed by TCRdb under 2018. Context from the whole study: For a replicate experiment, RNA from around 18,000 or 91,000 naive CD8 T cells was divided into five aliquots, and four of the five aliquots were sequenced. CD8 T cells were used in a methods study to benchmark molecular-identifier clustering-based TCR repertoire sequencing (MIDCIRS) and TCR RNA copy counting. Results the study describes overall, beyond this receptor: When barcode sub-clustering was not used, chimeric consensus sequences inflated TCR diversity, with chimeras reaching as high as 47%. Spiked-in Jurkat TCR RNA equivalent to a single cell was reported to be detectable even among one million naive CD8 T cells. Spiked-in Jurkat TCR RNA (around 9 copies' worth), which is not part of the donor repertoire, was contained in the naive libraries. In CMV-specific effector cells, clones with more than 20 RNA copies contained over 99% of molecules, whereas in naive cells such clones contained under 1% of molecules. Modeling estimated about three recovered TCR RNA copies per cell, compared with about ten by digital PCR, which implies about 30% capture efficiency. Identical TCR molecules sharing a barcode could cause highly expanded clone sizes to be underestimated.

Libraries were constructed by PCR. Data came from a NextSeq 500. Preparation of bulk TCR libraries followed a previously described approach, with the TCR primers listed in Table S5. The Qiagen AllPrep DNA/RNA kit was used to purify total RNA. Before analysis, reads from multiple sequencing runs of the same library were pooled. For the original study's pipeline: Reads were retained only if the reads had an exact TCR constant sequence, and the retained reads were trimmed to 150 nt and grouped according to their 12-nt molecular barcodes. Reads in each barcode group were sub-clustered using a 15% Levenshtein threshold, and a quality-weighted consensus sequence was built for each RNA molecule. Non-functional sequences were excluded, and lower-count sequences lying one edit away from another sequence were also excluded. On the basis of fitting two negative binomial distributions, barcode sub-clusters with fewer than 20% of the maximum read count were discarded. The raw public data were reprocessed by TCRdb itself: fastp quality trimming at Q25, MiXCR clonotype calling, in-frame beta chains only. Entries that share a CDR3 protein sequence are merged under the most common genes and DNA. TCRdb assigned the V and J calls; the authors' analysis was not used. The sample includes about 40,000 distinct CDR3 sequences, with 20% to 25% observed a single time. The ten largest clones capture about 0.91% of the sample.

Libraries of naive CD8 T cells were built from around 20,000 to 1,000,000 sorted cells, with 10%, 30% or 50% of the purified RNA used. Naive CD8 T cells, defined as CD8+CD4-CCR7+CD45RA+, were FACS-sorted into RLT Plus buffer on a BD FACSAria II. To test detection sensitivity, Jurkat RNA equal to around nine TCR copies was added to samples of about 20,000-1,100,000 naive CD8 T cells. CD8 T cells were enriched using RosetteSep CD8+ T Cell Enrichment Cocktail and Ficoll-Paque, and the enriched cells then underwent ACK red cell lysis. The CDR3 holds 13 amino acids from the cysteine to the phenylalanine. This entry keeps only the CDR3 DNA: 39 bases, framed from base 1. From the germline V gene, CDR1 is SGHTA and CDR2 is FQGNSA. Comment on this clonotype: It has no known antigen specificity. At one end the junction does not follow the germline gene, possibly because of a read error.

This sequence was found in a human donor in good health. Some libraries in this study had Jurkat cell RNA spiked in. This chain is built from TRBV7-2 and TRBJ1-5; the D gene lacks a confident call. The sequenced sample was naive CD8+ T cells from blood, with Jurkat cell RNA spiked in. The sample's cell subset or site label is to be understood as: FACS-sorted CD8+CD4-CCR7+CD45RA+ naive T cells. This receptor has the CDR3 CASNLAVGQPQHF. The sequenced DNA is TGTGCCAGCAACTTAGCAGTGGGTCAGCCCCAGCATTTT.